The 17 T cell receptor beta chains given below trace back to one sample, sequenced in a study of T cells in tuberculosis. The method was immunoSEQ multiplex PCR; TCRdb's version includes in-frame clones alone and lacks a portion of them. This sample has tens of thousands of clones, with roughly nine tenths found just once. Source material: PBMCs. Every receptor here comes from a donor between 10 and 29 years old with latent tuberculosis or without tuberculosis infection.

This chain links TRBV2 with TRBJ2-2; tentatively, D is TRBD1 (5 bases). Germline CDR1 SNHLY, CDR2 FYNNEI. The CDR3 runs to 16 residues. V shed 4 bases and J shed 1 base, with 13 bases lying between them. The CDR3 DNA reads as TGTGCCAGCAGTGTCAACCAAAGGGGGAACACCGGGGAGCTGTTTTTT. Its translation: CASSVNQRGNTGELFF.

The rearrangement joins TRBV7-9 to TRBJ2-1; a weak D match, TRBD2 (6 bases). Looked up from germline, CDR1 is SEHNR and CDR2 is FQNEAQ (reference sequence). The V and J ends lost 5 bases and 4 bases respectively, with 12 bases between them. CDR3 length: 14 residues. CDR3 DNA: TGTGCCAGCAGCCCGCGGGACTCTTACAATGAGCAGTTCTTC. It is translated as CASSPRDSYNEQFF.

This chain connects TRBV5-5 to TRBJ2-1, with 8 bases that match TRBD1. The V gene's germline CDR1 is SGHKS and CDR2 YYEKEE (reference sequence). The V segment lost 4 bases and the J segment 6 bases; nucleotides outside the gene matches: 9. This CDR3 is built from 15 residues. The CDR3 loop is CASSPGTGRGNEQFF. In DNA form, the CDR3 reads TGTGCCAGCAGCCCTGGGACAGGTAGGGGCAATGAGCAGTTCTTC.

CDR3: CASSAYYNEQFF. CDR3 bases: TGTGCCAGCAGTGCGTATTACAATGAGCAGTTCTTC. The V and J genes are TRBV28 and TRBJ2-1, with D hard to call. V dropped 5 bases and J dropped 4 bases, with 6 bases sitting between them. Germline V gene sequence: CDR1 MDHEN, CDR2 SYDVKM. The CDR3 extends over 12 amino acids.

This chain joins TRBV7-2 and TRBJ2-7; TRBD2 matches 11 bases. V trimming: 5 bases; J trimming: 4 bases; junction bases outside the gene matches: 10. Germline CDR1 is SGHTA and CDR2 is FQGNSA. This CDR3 spans 16 amino acids. Here the CDR3 DNA reads TGTGCCAGCAGCATACACGGGACTAGCGGTTTTTACGAGCAGTACTTC. This encodes CASSIHGTSGFYEQYF.

The chain recombines TRBV19 with TRBJ1-1; D ambiguous. Germline V gives CDR1 LNHDA, CDR2 SQIVND (reference sequence). V was trimmed by 3 bases and J by 4 bases, leaving 9 bases between them. The CDR3 is made up of 13 amino acids. In DNA, the CDR3 is TGTGCCAGTAGTATTGGGCAAGGCACTGAAGCTTTCTTT. Its translation is CASSIGQGTEAFF.

J is TRBJ2-3 and V is TRBV2; 12 nucleotides line up with TRBD2. CDR3 length: 19 residues. Germline CDR1 SNHLY, CDR2 FYNNEI. J was trimmed by 1 base and V by 5 bases; bases with no gene match: 13. This CDR3 is CASSLRSWTSGTRTDTQYF. The CDR3 DNA reads TGTGCCAGCAGTCTAAGAAGTTGGACTAGCGGGACCCGCACAGATACGCAGTATTTT. The complete variable domain, with remaining parts taken from reference TRBV2 and TRBJ2-3, reads EPEVTQTPSHQVTQMGQEVILRCVPISNHLYFYWYRQILGQKVEFLVSFYNNEISEKSEIFDDQFSVERPDGSNFTLKIRSTKLEDSAMYFCASSLRSWTSGTRTDTQYFGPGTRLTVL.

This clone appeared once. The chain combines TRBV7-9 with TRBJ1-1; 8 bases agree with TRBD1. Losses at the gene ends were 3 bases for V and 5 bases for J; bases not matched to a gene: 5. CDR1 and CDR2 from the germline V gene are SEHNR and FQNEAQ (reference sequence). The CDR3 runs 14 residues. Here the CDR3 DNA reads TGTGCCAGCAGCTTGTCAACAGGGGGAACTGAAGCTTTCTTT. Protein: CASSLSTGGTEAFF.

The chain joins TRBV30 to TRBJ2-7; TRBD1 might be the D (7 bases). The CDR3 covers 14 residues. Germline V lookup: CDR1 GTSNPN, CDR2 SVGIG (reference sequence). V was pared by 2 bases and J by 5 bases, with 16 bases between. This CDR3 reads CAWSSPDRRDEQYF. The CDR3 nucleotides read TGTGCCTGGAGTTCACCGGACAGGAGGGACGAGCAGTACTTC.

The sample holds one count of this clone. The gene calls are TRBV7-8 and TRBJ2-1; tentative D call: TRBD2 (6 bases). CDR1 SGHVS and CDR2 FQNEAQ come from the germline V gene. This CDR3 comprises 14 residues. V lost 4 bases, J lost 11 bases, and 18 bases lay in between. The CDR3 here is CASSSRTTLRKQFF. In DNA, the CDR3 is TGTGCCAGCAGCTCCCGGACTACCCTCAGGAAGCAGTTCTTC.

The chain uses TRBV18 and TRBJ2-1; 11 nucleotides align to TRBD1. CDR1 is KGHSH and CDR2 is LQKENI in the germline V gene. This CDR3 has 16 amino acids. V gave up 3 bases and J gave up 2 bases; unmatched junction bases: 3. CDR3 residues: CASSPGGQGAYNEQFF. Here the CDR3 DNA reads TGTGCCAGCTCACCGGGGGGACAGGGGGCCTACAATGAGCAGTTCTTC. Looking up the rest from reference TRBV18 and TRBJ2-1 gives the full variable domain: NAGVMQNPRHLVRRRGQEARLRCSPMKGHSHVYWYRQLPEEGLKFMVYLQKENIIDESGMPKERFSAEFPKEGPSILRIQQVVRGDSAAYFCASSPGGQGAYNEQFFGPGTRLTVL.

The rearrangement joins TRBV7-9 to TRBJ2-7; D possibly corresponds to TRBD2 (7 bases). Trimming cost V 2 bases and J 3 bases, with 20 bases left between them. The CDR3 is 17 residues long. The V gene's germline CDR1 is SEHNR and CDR2 FQNEAQ (reference sequence). CDR3 in DNA: TGTGCCAGCAGCTTACGGGGGGCGCGGAACACCCTCTACGAGCAGTACTTC. Amino acids: CASSLRGARNTLYEQYF.

CDR3 in amino acids: CASIDGSWATFHNEQFF. The CDR3 DNA reads as TGTGCCAGCATAGATGGATCGTGGGCCACCTTTCACAATGAGCAGTTCTTC. V gene TRBV2 combines with J gene TRBJ2-1; D not resolved. The CDR3 has 17 residues. Per the germline V gene, CDR1 is SNHLY and CDR2 is FYNNEI. V was clipped by 7 bases and J by 5 bases, with 24 bases between them.

V usage is TRBV19 and J usage is TRBJ2-1; a weak D match, TRBD1 (6 bases). Germline V gene data show CDR1 as LNHDA and CDR2 as SQIVND (reference sequence). The CDR3 is 17 residues long. V was pared by 3 bases and J by 0 bases, with 15 bases between. Here the CDR3 DNA reads TGTGCCAGTAGTATCACGTGGGGGCCCGGCTCCTACAATGAGCAGTTCTTC. The encoded protein is CASSITWGPGSYNEQFF. The full variable domain, its missing parts supplied by reference TRBV19 and TRBJ2-1, is DGGITQSPKYLFRKEGQNVTLSCEQNLNHDAMYWYRQDPGQGLRLIYYSQIVNDFQKGDIAEGYSVSREKKESFPLTVTSAQKNPTAFYLCASSITWGPGSYNEQFFGPGTRLTVL.

The chain uses TRBV5-4 and TRBJ1-5; D is uncertain. From germline, CDR1 is SGHNT and CDR2 YYREEE (reference sequence). The CDR3 runs 15 residues. Trimming pared 4 bases from V and 5 bases from J, leaving 16 bases between. The DNA for the CDR3 is TGTGCCAGCAGCCCCGGGGTGGGATGGGATCAGCCCCAGCATTTT. The encoded protein is CASSPGVGWDQPQHF.

V is TRBV15 and J is TRBJ1-3; the D gene is possibly TRBD1 (5 bases). The CDR3 extends over 14 amino acids. The V and J ends lost 6 bases and 0 bases respectively, with 9 bases between them. Germline CDR1 reads LNHNV; CDR2 reads YYDKDF (reference sequence). CDR3: CATSKTASGNTIYF. Here the CDR3 DNA reads TGTGCCACCAGTAAGACAGCCTCTGGAAACACCATATATTTT.

The V gene is TRBV6-1, the J gene TRBJ1-4, with D possibly matching TRBD1 (5 bases). Germline-derived CDR1 and CDR2 are MNHNS and SASEGT. The CDR3 contains 21 residues. Trimming cost V 2 bases and J 0 bases, with 25 bases left between them. The CDR3 nucleotides read TGTGCCAGCAGTGAAATAGGAGGGCCCCGACAGATCCGGACAACTAATGAAAAACTGTTTTTT. Protein: CASSEIGGPRQIRTTNEKLFF.